This passage covers 32 T cell receptor beta chains from one sample sequenced in a study of T-cell memory formation after mild COVID-19. TCRdb reanalysed the 5' RACE reads using MiXCR and keeps one entry per CDR3 protein. Of around 300,000 distinct CDR3 sequences listed, around an eighth are singletons. Input material: PBMCs or a T cell subset sorted from them (not recorded which). The receptors come from a young man who had mild COVID-19 (a few samples of this study predate the infection). Cell type and time point are not known.

This clonotype was seen more than once but under ten times. The chain has TRBV7-6 and TRBJ2-3, with D possibly being TRBD1 (6 bases). The CDR3 is 15 amino acids. V lost 1 base to trimming and J lost 8 bases, with 16 bases between them. From germline, CDR1 is SGHVS and CDR2 FNYEAQ. This CDR3 is CASSLDWTERGTQYF. In nucleotides, the CDR3 is TGTGCCAGCAGCTTAGATTGGACAGAAAGGGGTACGCAGTATTTT.

This chain uses TRBV10-3 with TRBJ2-5; 8 nucleotides align to TRBD1. The CDR3 is made up of 18 amino acids. Germline CDR1 ENHRY, CDR2 SYGVKD. J gave up 0 bases and V 3 bases, and 12 bases lay outside the gene matches. CDR3 DNA: TGTGCCATCAGTGACCCTCCGGGACAGGACTGGAACCAAGAGACCCAGTACTTC. Encoded protein: CAISDPPGQDWNQETQYF.

This clonotype was seen at least ten times. The chain combines TRBV29-1 with TRBJ1-1, with D unclear. V was cut by 2 bases and J by 0 bases, with 7 bases left in between. Germline CDR1 and CDR2: SQVTM and ANQGSEA. The CDR3 loop spans 13 amino acids. The CDR3 here is CSVEPFVNTEAFF. DNA of the CDR3: TGCAGCGTTGAACCGTTTGTGAACACTGAAGCTTTCTTT.

The V and J genes are TRBV20-1 and TRBJ2-7; TRBD1 agrees at 11 bases. Unmatched junction bases numbered 3, after V lost 3 bases and J lost 5 bases. Germline CDR1 reads DFQATT; CDR2 reads SNEGSKA (reference sequence). This CDR3 is built from 13 residues. The DNA for the CDR3 is TGCAGTGCTAGGTCGGGACAGGGGGACGAGCAGTACGTC. It is translated as CSARSGQGDEQYV.

This clonotype has a handful of counts. The chain combines TRBV29-1 with TRBJ2-3, with D uncertain. The CDR3 extends over 13 amino acids. Deletions cut 5 bases from V and 10 bases from J, with 19 bases between. CDR1 and CDR2 from the germline V gene are SQVTM and ANQGSEA. This chain's CDR3 is CSVSGSGHVSQYF. In DNA, the CDR3 is TGCAGCGTTTCGGGCTCCGGCCATGTATCGCAGTATTTT.

The V and J genes are TRBV6-1 and TRBJ1-5, with unresolved D. Germline CDR1 MNHNS, CDR2 SASEGT. The CDR3 consists of 13 residues. Between the trimmed V and J ends, which lost 2 bases and 6 bases, there was a span of 8 bases. The CDR3 nucleotides read TGTGCCAGCAGTGAACAAGGCGGTCAGCCCCAGCATTTT. Encoded protein: CASSEQGGQPQHF.

The chain links TRBV2 to TRBJ1-6; D remains unclear. CDR1 is SNHLY and CDR2 is FYNNEI in the germline V gene. This CDR3 contains 12 residues. V was cut by 7 bases and J by 10 bases, with 11 bases left in between. CDR3 protein: CASTRAGSPLHF. DNA for the CDR3: TGTGCCAGCACAAGGGCCGGCTCACCCCTCCACTTT.

This chain uses TRBV29-1 with TRBJ1-1; D remains unclear. Germline CDR1 is SQVTM and CDR2 is ANQGSEA. Trimming removed 4 bases at V and 6 bases at J, with 15 bases between. The CDR3 has 13 amino acids. DNA for the CDR3: TGCAGCGTTGGGCACAGACCCCTGGCTGAAGCTTTCTTT. This translates into CSVGHRPLAEAFF.

This chain connects TRBV9 to TRBJ2-5; TRBD2 matches at 11 bases. The CDR3 is made up of 16 amino acids. V trimming: 0 bases; J trimming: 7 bases; junction bases outside the gene matches: 8. From germline, CDR1 is SGDLS and CDR2 YYNGEE. CDR3: CASSVEVAGGPATQYF. As DNA, the CDR3 is TGTGCCAGCAGCGTAGAGGTAGCGGGGGGGCCAGCGACCCAGTACTTC.

This clonotype was observed a few times. The chain carries TRBV23-1 and TRBJ2-1, with 8 positions matching TRBD2. TRBV23-1 is sorted into the ORF group, with uncertain function. After removal of 3 bases from V and 1 base from J, the junction contained 11 bases not matched to a gene. This CDR3 region has 18 residues. In nucleotides, the CDR3 is TGCGCCAGCAGTCAGAACCAAAGGGAGCGGGGGTCCTACAATGAGCAGTTCTTC. It specifies CASSQNQRERGSYNEQFF.

This clonotype was seen a few times. The chain uses TRBV12-3 or TRBV12-4 and TRBJ1-5, with 7 nucleotides matching TRBD1. After removal of 4 bases from V and 5 bases from J, the junction contained 5 bases not matched to a gene. This CDR3 is 14 amino acids long. The CDR3, as DNA: TGTGCCAGCAGTTGGGGACAGCTCCATCAGCCCCAGCATTTT. It codes for CASSWGQLHQPQHF.

This clonotype has only a few counts. J is TRBJ2-5 and V is TRBV4-2; TRBD2 matches 7 bases. Trimming removed 0 bases from V and 4 bases from J; junction bases left unmatched: 11. Germline V gene sequence: CDR1 LGHNA, CDR2 YNFKEQ. CDR3 length: 17 residues. In DNA, the CDR3 is TGTGCCAGCAGCCAAGATTGGGGTAGGCTAGCGGCAGAGACCCAGTACTTC. This sequence encodes CASSQDWGRLAAETQYF.

The V gene is TRBV5-4, the J gene TRBJ2-3, with 9 bases matching TRBD1. The CDR3 sequence is 15 residues long. After removal of 5 bases from V and 3 bases from J, the junction contained 7 bases not matched to a gene. The germline gives CDR1 SGHNT, CDR2 YYREEE (reference sequence). The CDR3 loop reads CASRPTGGRTDTQYF. CDR3 nucleotide sequence: TGTGCCAGCAGGCCTACAGGGGGCAGAACAGATACGCAGTATTTT.

This clonotype has ten or more counts. V is TRBV28 and J is TRBJ2-7; no clear D gene. The CDR3 totals 12 residues. Germline lookup yields CDR1 MDHEN and CDR2 SYDVKM. V gave up 6 bases and J gave up 1 base, with 7 bases separating them. For the CDR3, the DNA is TGTGCCAGCAGCATGGATTCCTACGAGCAGTACGTC. Its protein product is CASSMDSYEQYV.

This clonotype showed up just a few times. V usage is TRBV7-8 and J usage is TRBJ1-5, with D perhaps matching TRBD1 (5 bases). CDR1 and CDR2 from the germline V gene are SGHVS and FQNEAQ. The length of the CDR3 is 17 residues. Between the trimmed V and J ends, which lost 1 base and 2 bases, there was a span of 15 bases. The CDR3 DNA follows: TGTGCCAGCAGCTTAGTTTGGGGAGCGGGGGGCAATCAGCCCCAGCATTTT. It is translated as CASSLVWGAGGNQPQHF. Full variable domain (outside the CDR3, taken from reference TRBV7-8 and TRBJ1-5): GAGVSQSPRYKVAKRGQDVALRCDPISGHVSLFWYQQALGQGPEFLTYFQNEAQLDKSGLPSDRFFAERPEGSVSTLKIQRTQQEDSAVYLCASSLVWGAGGNQPQHFGDGTRLSIL.

V gene TRBV7-2 combines with J gene TRBJ1-5, with a weak D call TRBD1 (6 bases). V dropped 0 bases and J dropped 6 bases, with 12 bases sitting between them. The CDR3 sequence is 15 residues long. Germline CDR1 and CDR2: SGHTA and FQGNSA. The CDR3 loop reads CASSLAPGAGQPQHF. As DNA, the CDR3 is TGTGCCAGCAGCTTAGCCCCGGGGGCGGGTCAGCCCCAGCATTTT. Full variable domain (missing parts from reference TRBV7-2 and TRBJ1-5): GAGVSQSPSNKVTEKGKDVELRCDPISGHTALYWYRQSLGQGLEFLIYFQGNSAPDKSGLPSDRFSAERTGGSVSTLTIQRTQQEDSAVYLCASSLAPGAGQPQHFGDGTRLSIL.

This chain uses TRBV2 with TRBJ2-7; the match to TRBD2 covers 8 bases. This CDR3 comprises 15 residues. With 6 bases clipped from V and 2 bases from J, the junction kept 9 bases outside the gene matches. CDR1 and CDR2 from the germline V gene are SNHLY and FYNNEI. CDR3 sequence: CASRAAGTSPYEQYV. CDR3 DNA sequence: TGTGCCAGCAGAGCAGCCGGGACTAGTCCCTACGAGCAGTACGTC.

DNA for the CDR3: TGTGCCAGCAGCGACGGGCCATCAGGGGTACACTATGGCTACACCTTC. Translated: CASSDGPSGVHYGYTF. The chain carries TRBV6-5 and TRBJ1-2; maybe TRBD1 (6 bases). V lost 6 bases, J lost 3 bases, and 20 bases lay in between. The CDR3 has 16 amino acids. The germline V gene encodes CDR1 MNHEY and CDR2 SVGAGI.

Points on this clonotype: The junction and the germline gene differ at one end; a read error may be behind it. CDR3 amino acids: CDSSHLPGQGFDEQFF. The CDR3 bases are TGTGACAGCAGCCACCTCCCGGGACAGGGGTTTGATGAGCAGTTCTTC. The chain links TRBV7-3 to TRBJ2-1, with TRBD1 matching over 10 bases. Germline V gene lookup returns CDR1 SGHTA and CDR2 FQGTGA. The CDR3 loop spans 16 amino acids.

This chain connects TRBV9 to TRBJ2-3; 7 bases fit TRBD1. The CDR3 spans 14 residues. Per the germline V gene, CDR1 is SGDLS and CDR2 is YYNGEE. The trim removed 5 bases at V and 1 base at J, leaving 4 bases unmatched. The CDR3 DNA sequence: TGTGCCAGCAGTATCCAGGGGGGCACAGATACGCAGTATTTT. Its protein product is CASSIQGGTDTQYF.

The chain is built from TRBV12-3 or TRBV12-4 and TRBJ2-3, with D unresolved. The CDR3 has 12 amino acids. Trimming stripped 4 bases from V and 6 bases from J, with 8 bases between. CDR3 loop: CASSSFVDTQYF. The CDR3, as DNA: TGTGCCAGCAGTTCCTTCGTGGATACGCAGTATTTT.

This clonotype was observed a handful of times. The chain has TRBV2 and TRBJ2-2, with D unresolved. Germline V gene lookup returns CDR1 SNHLY and CDR2 FYNNEI. This CDR3 has 13 residues. V was trimmed by 4 bases and J by 8 bases, leaving 11 bases between them. The CDR3 DNA reads TGTGCCAGCAGTGGTGAAGCCCTGGGGGAGCTGTTTTTT. Protein product: CASSGEALGELFF.

This clonotype has ten or more counts. The chain recombines TRBV7-3 with TRBJ2-1; D might be TRBD2 (6 bases). This CDR3 has 15 amino acids. V was trimmed by 5 bases and J by 0 bases, leaving 11 bases between them. Germline CDR1 reads SGHTA; CDR2 reads FQGTGA. The CDR3 region has the DNA TGTGCCAGCAGCAATGGGGGGAGCTCCTACAATGAGCAGTTCTTC. Translated: CASSNGGSSYNEQFF.

This clonotype was recorded a few times. This chain connects TRBV7-2 to TRBJ1-1; 8 bases line up with TRBD1. The CDR3 extends over 15 amino acids. With V trimmed by 1 base and J by 6 bases, 7 bases remained unmatched. Germline V CDR1 and CDR2: SGHTA, FQGNSA. In nucleotides, the CDR3 is TGTGCCAGCAGCTTAGAGTATCACAGGGGGGCTGAAGCTTTCTTT. Amino acid sequence: CASSLEYHRGAEAFF.

This clonotype has only a few counts. This chain connects TRBV5-1 to TRBJ2-1; TRBD2 aligns across 10 bases. The CDR3 runs to 18 residues. Per germline, CDR1 SGHRS and CDR2 YFSETQ. V lost 0 bases, J lost 0 bases, and 6 bases stayed unmatched. CDR3: CASSLVAGGRSSYNEQFF. The DNA for the CDR3 is TGCGCCAGCAGCTTGGTAGCGGGGGGCAGGAGCTCCTACAATGAGCAGTTCTTC.

The genes are TRBV29-1 and TRBJ2-3; tentatively, D is TRBD2 (6 bases). Germline CDR1 SQVTM, CDR2 ANQGSEA. The CDR3 consists of 14 residues. Trimming took off 2 bases at V and 10 bases at J, with 19 bases between the two ends. In DNA, the CDR3 is TGCAGCGTTGAACAGGGTAATTCCGGGACTGCGCAGTATTTT. As protein: CSVEQGNSGTAQYF.

V and J are TRBV6-5 and TRBJ2-7; D not resolved. CDR1 MNHEY and CDR2 SVGAGI come from the germline V gene. V lost 0 bases and J 5 bases, leaving 11 bases between the germline ends. The CDR3 sequence is 14 residues long. The CDR3 sequence is CASSYSGRRNEQYF. Here the CDR3 DNA reads TGTGCCAGCAGTTACTCTGGCAGGCGGAACGAGCAGTACTTC.

This clonotype was observed a few times. The V call is TRBV4-1, the J call TRBJ2-5, with 10 bases matching TRBD2. V was pared by 5 bases and J by 4 bases, with 7 bases of the junction left unmatched. Germline lookup yields CDR1 MGHRA and CDR2 YSYEKL. The length of the CDR3 is 15 residues. CDR3 DNA sequence: TGCGCCAGCAGCAGAAGCGGGGGGGCCACAGAGACCCAGTACTTC. This codes for CASSRSGGATETQYF.

J is TRBJ2-3 and V is TRBV18; 8 nucleotides line up with TRBD2. The V segment lost 3 bases and the J segment 5 bases; nucleotides outside the gene matches: 4. CDR3 length: 14 amino acids. Germline CDR1 and CDR2: KGHSH and LQKENI. CDR3 sequence reads: CASSPSSGGDTQYF. The DNA of the CDR3 is TGTGCCAGCTCACCTTCAAGCGGGGGAGATACGCAGTATTTT.

The chain has TRBV12-5 and TRBJ1-6; D is perhaps TRBD1 (6 bases). The ends were cut back, 5 bases at V and 8 bases at J, with 10 bases in the middle. The V gene's germline CDR1 is LGHNT and CDR2 FRNRAP. The CDR3 runs 13 residues. The CDR3 DNA sequence: TGTGCTAGTGGTCCGGACAGTTATTCACCCCTCCACTTT. It yields the protein CASGPDSYSPLHF.

Many counts were recorded for this clonotype. Compared with germline, one end of the junction differs, possibly owing to a read error. The chain joins TRBV3-1 to TRBJ2-5, with 13 bases that match TRBD2. Per the germline V gene, CDR1 is LGHDT and CDR2 is YNNKEL (reference sequence). The CDR3 consists of 15 residues. The CDR3 region is CASSLGLAGQETQYF. DNA of the CDR3: TGCGCCAGCAGCTTGGGACTAGCGGGGCAAGAGACCCAGTACTTC.

This clonotype was detected only a few times. The chain links TRBV3-1 to TRBJ2-5; no firm D call. The germline V and J ends were trimmed by 4 bases and 4 bases, with 16 bases remaining between them. From germline, CDR1 is LGHDT and CDR2 YNNKEL (reference sequence). The CDR3 contains 15 residues. CDR3 bases: TGTGCCAGCAGCCCGTGGGATGCTGGGTTAGAGACCCAGTACTTC. This sequence encodes CASSPWDAGLETQYF.